Shown below are 28 T cell receptor beta chains from a single sample sequenced in a study of T-cell reconstitution after alpha-beta-depleted transplantation in children. Unique molecular identifiers were used in preparing the TCRbeta library. TCRdb analysed the PCR reads with MiXCR anew, one entry per CDR3 protein. The table lists roughly 400,000 distinct CDR3 sequences, about 20% of them singletons. The source was PBMCs from the stem cell graft donor, collected from the stem cell graft. The receptors were sampled from a human donor who donated a stem cell graft to a child with acute myeloid leukemia.

This clonotype has a handful of counts. The V gene is TRBV28, the J gene TRBJ1-1; no reliable D call. V was pared by 6 bases and J by 0 bases, with 11 bases between. CDR1 and CDR2 from the germline V gene are MDHEN and SYDVKM. The CDR3 loop spans 14 amino acids. The CDR3 coding sequence is TGTGCCAGCAGCCATAGGGAGATGAACACTGAAGCTTTCTTT. As protein: CASSHREMNTEAFF.

This clonotype has only a few counts. The chain joins TRBV20-1 to TRBJ2-6; D remains ambiguous. This CDR3 is 14 amino acids long. Germline V gene sequence: CDR1 DFQATT, CDR2 SNEGSKA (reference sequence). Trimming shortened V by 4 bases and J by 0 bases, and 7 bases separated the two germline ends. The CDR3, as DNA: TGCAGTGCTACAGCTCTCTCTGGGGCCAACGTCCTGACTTTC. Translation gives CSATALSGANVLTF.

The V call is TRBV27, the J call TRBJ2-7; 8 bases line up with TRBD1. The V gene's germline CDR1 is MNHEY and CDR2 SMNVEV (reference sequence). This CDR3 is built from 17 residues. V lost 6 bases, J lost 1 base, and 14 bases stayed unmatched. CDR3 amino acids: CASSRTAGQGRSYEQYF. The CDR3 DNA reads as TGTGCCAGCAGCCGAACCGCCGGACAGGGCAGATCCTACGAGCAGTACTTC.

J is TRBJ1-5 and V is TRBV20-1, with 8 bases that match TRBD1. CDR3 length: 17 residues. J lost 2 bases, V lost 2 bases, and 11 bases had no gene match. CDR1 and CDR2 from the germline V gene are DFQATT and SNEGSKA (reference sequence). CDR3 sequence: CSARSPNQQGGNQPQHF. Here the CDR3 DNA reads TGCAGTGCTAGATCCCCCAACCAACAGGGGGGCAATCAGCCCCAGCATTTT.

This clonotype has at least ten counts. This rearrangement joins TRBV20-1 to TRBJ2-1; no clear D gene. Trimming left V 3 bases short and J 8 bases short, with 5 bases between. Germline V lookup: CDR1 DFQATT, CDR2 SNEGSKA (reference sequence). This CDR3 is built from 10 residues. DNA of the CDR3: TGCAGTGCTAGGTTCGATGAGCAGTTCTTC. Translation gives CSARFDEQFF.

This clonotype was seen a single time. V usage is TRBV29-1 and J usage is TRBJ2-5; the D is unclear. The germline V and J ends were trimmed by 2 bases and 3 bases, with 7 bases remaining between them. CDR3 size: 12 residues. Germline V lookup: CDR1 SQVTM, CDR2 ANQGSEA. CDR3 loop: CSVEIEEETQYF. CDR3 bases: TGCAGCGTTGAAATAGAAGAAGAGACCCAGTACTTC.

This clonotype was seen just once. The gene calls are TRBV28 and TRBJ2-3, with TRBD1 matching 7 bases. The J segment lost 1 base and the V segment lost 8 bases, leaving 6 bases of the junction unmatched. The CDR3 length is 14 residues. Germline V gene sequence: CDR1 MDHEN, CDR2 SYDVKM. CDR3 residues: CASVRDRGTDTQYF. CDR3 bases: TGTGCCAGCGTACGAGACAGGGGCACAGATACGCAGTATTTT.

The chain carries TRBV5-1 and TRBJ2-7; D may be TRBD1 or TRBD2 (5 bases each). The V and J ends lost 4 bases and 2 bases respectively, with 16 bases between them. Germline V gene sequence: CDR1 SGHRS, CDR2 YFSETQ. The CDR3 length is 15 residues. The CDR3 sequence is CASSNPGTKTYEQYF. The CDR3 bases are TGCGCCAGCAGCAACCCCGGGACGAAAACCTACGAGCAGTACTTC. The whole variable domain, filled in from reference TRBV5-1 and TRBJ2-7, reads KAGVTQTPRYLIKTRGQQVTLSCSPISGHRSVSWYQQTPGQGLQFLFEYFSETQRNKGNFPGRFSGRQFSNSRSEMNVSTLELGDSALYLCASSNPGTKTYEQYFGPGTRLTVT.

V is TRBV20-1 and J is TRBJ2-1; D may be TRBD1 or TRBD2 (6 bases each). V lost 0 bases to trimming and J lost 1 base, with 13 bases between them. Germline V gene data show CDR1 as DFQATT and CDR2 as SNEGSKA (reference sequence). This CDR3 is 16 amino acids long. The CDR3 reads CSARDLWRGSYNEQFF. CDR3 bases: TGCAGTGCTAGAGATCTGTGGAGGGGGTCCTACAATGAGCAGTTCTTC.

There are a few counts of this clonotype. The chain has TRBV3-1 and TRBJ1-6; 10 nucleotides match TRBD1. Germline lookup yields CDR1 LGHDT and CDR2 YNNKEL (reference sequence). CDR3 length equals 15 residues. V lost 4 bases and J lost 6; bases outside the gene matches: 3. The CDR3 reads CASSPGQGGNSPLHF. The CDR3 DNA is TGTGCCAGCAGCCCAGGACAGGGGGGTAATTCACCCCTCCACTTT.

The rearrangement links TRBV28 to TRBJ2-1; D is undetermined. V was clipped by 2 bases and J by 6 bases, with 5 bases between them. Germline CDR1 and CDR2: MDHEN and SYDVKM. CDR3 size: 12 residues. The CDR3 region has the DNA TGTGCCAGCAGTTTAGAAATCAATGAGCAGTTCTTC. Protein: CASSLEINEQFF.

This clonotype was seen a handful of times. The chain joins TRBV12-3 or TRBV12-4 to TRBJ2-5; tentative D call: TRBD1 (6 bases). The CDR3 runs to 17 residues. The V end lost 2 bases, the J end lost 4 bases, and 20 bases lay between the germline ends. The CDR3 protein is CASSLTITGQITETQYF. In DNA, the CDR3 is TGTGCCAGCAGTTTAACTATCACAGGGCAAATTACAGAGACCCAGTACTTC.

V and J are TRBV12-3 or TRBV12-4 and TRBJ2-1; TRBD1 matches at 8 bases. The ends lost 10 bases at V and 13 bases at J; junction bases unmatched: 15. This CDR3 has 13 amino acids. Here the CDR3 DNA reads TGTGCCAACGCCCGGGACAGGAGAACCGAACAGTTCTTC. It codes for CANARDRRTEQFF.

This clonotype has more than one count but fewer than ten. V gene TRBV6-5 combines with J gene TRBJ2-7; tentatively, D is TRBD1 (5 bases). Trimming took off 0 bases at V and 3 bases at J, with 9 bases between the two ends. Germline V CDR1 and CDR2: MNHEY, SVGAGI. The CDR3 runs to 14 residues. The CDR3: CASSYSQGNYEQYF. The CDR3 DNA reads as TGTGCCAGCAGTTACTCGCAGGGTAACTACGAGCAGTACTTC.

This clonotype was seen a handful of times. An end of the junction does not agree with germline; a read error may underlie this. The rearrangement uses TRBV20-1 and TRBJ2-5; 8 positions agree with TRBD1. In germline, CDR1 is DFQATT, CDR2 SNEGSKA (reference sequence). The CDR3 sequence is 11 residues long. The CDR3 DNA reads TGCAGTGCTAGAGAATTGGACAGGGTCACCTTC. It codes for CSARELDRVTF.

The V gene is TRBV28, the J gene TRBJ1-1; 7 bases are shared with TRBD1. The CDR3 is 15 amino acids. Trimming cost V 6 bases and J 1 base; bases outside gene matches: 8. Germline lookup yields CDR1 MDHEN and CDR2 SYDVKM. The DNA of the CDR3 is TGTGCCAGCAGGATTCCGACAGGGAAGAACACTGAAGCTTTCTTT. Translation gives CASRIPTGKNTEAFF.

The rearrangement uses TRBV25-1 and TRBJ2-7; 11 nucleotides match TRBD1. There are 17 residues in the CDR3. Trimming took 8 bases from V and 4 from J; bases not matched to a gene: 16. Germline values: CDR1 MGHDK, CDR2 SYGVNS. CDR3 amino acids: CASGRFGGQGVFYEQYF. For the CDR3, the DNA is TGTGCCAGCGGCCGTTTTGGGGGACAGGGGGTCTTTTACGAGCAGTACTTC.

A word on this clonotype: Possible read error: a much larger clone is one base away. V is TRBV7-3 and J is TRBJ2-7, with 11 bases matching TRBD1. With V trimmed by 5 bases and J by 3 bases, 6 bases remained unmatched. Germline V gene data show CDR1 as SGHTA and CDR2 as FQGTGA. This CDR3 comprises 15 residues. The CDR3 protein is CASSLGQGGFYEQYF. CDR3 nucleotides: TGTGCCAGCAGCCTGGGACAGGGGGGCTTCTACGAGCAGTACTTC.

The chain combines TRBV15 with TRBJ1-2; possible D gene TRBD1, 5 bases. This CDR3 has 14 amino acids. From germline, CDR1 is LNHNV and CDR2 YYDKDF (reference sequence). V was pared by 5 bases and J by 8 bases, with 18 bases between. The DNA of the CDR3 is TGTGCCACCAGCCCAGGGTGGATACTGTACGGCTACACCTTC. Its protein product is CATSPGWILYGYTF.

This chain links TRBV7-9 with TRBJ1-4; D call uncertain. V shed 5 bases and J shed 10 bases, with 11 bases lying between them. Per the germline V gene, CDR1 is SEHNR and CDR2 is FQNEAQ (reference sequence). CDR3 length equals 12 residues. For the CDR3, the DNA is TGTGCCAGCAGCGCGGGCTCCGGAAAACTGTTTTTT. This gives the protein CASSAGSGKLFF.

This clonotype was seen repeatedly, ten times or more. The CDR3 region is CASSEDRREQYF. DNA for the CDR3: TGTGCCAGCAGTGAGGACAGGAGGGAGCAGTACTTC. The rearrangement joins TRBV6-1 to TRBJ2-7, with 7 bases that match TRBD1. CDR1 is MNHNS and CDR2 is SASEGT in the germline V gene. J gave up 7 bases and V 3 bases, and 3 bases lay outside the gene matches. The CDR3 has 12 amino acids.

This clonotype was found many times. The gene calls are TRBV4-3 and TRBJ1-2; 8 positions agree with TRBD1. Unmatched junction bases numbered 1, after V lost 1 base and J lost 6 bases. Germline lookup yields CDR1 LGHNA and CDR2 YSLEER. The CDR3 sequence is 13 residues long. The CDR3 loop is CASSQGTGNGYTF. The CDR3 DNA follows: TGCGCCAGCAGCCAAGGGACAGGGAATGGCTACACCTTC.

The chain is built from TRBV9 and TRBJ2-1, with D tentatively TRBD2 (6 bases). Trimming removed 0 bases from V and 6 bases from J, with 10 bases in between. Per the germline V gene, CDR1 is SGDLS and CDR2 is YYNGEE. The CDR3 is 14 residues long. CDR3 loop: CASSVALATNEQFF. CDR3 nucleotides: TGTGCCAGCAGCGTAGCGCTAGCGACCAATGAGCAGTTCTTC. Supplemented by reference TRBV9 and TRBJ2-1, the full variable domain reads DSGVTQTPKHLITATGQRVTLRCSPRSGDLSVYWYQQSLDQGLQFLIQYYNGEERAKGNILERFSAQQFPDLHSELNLSSLELGDSALYFCASSVALATNEQFFGPGTRLTVL.

This clonotype was observed a handful of times. The V and J genes are TRBV7-9 and TRBJ2-7, with 11 bases matching TRBD2. From germline, CDR1 is SEHNR and CDR2 FQNEAQ (reference sequence). The V and J ends lost 0 bases and 5 bases, in that order; junction bases with no gene match: 0. The CDR3 is 14 amino acids. CDR3 loop: CASSLATSGDEQYF. The CDR3 DNA reads TGTGCCAGCAGCTTAGCGACTAGCGGGGACGAGCAGTACTTC.

V usage is TRBV20-1 and J usage is TRBJ2-7; tentative D call: TRBD2 (5 bases). Germline CDR1 and CDR2: DFQATT and SNEGSKA (reference sequence). Trimming took off 0 bases at V and 2 bases at J, with 11 bases between the two ends. CDR3 length: 14 amino acids. CDR3 sequence (DNA): TGCAGTGCTAGAGAAACTAGAAGGACCTACGAGCAGTACTTC. Translation gives CSARETRRTYEQYF.

This clonotype was counted only a few times. The J gene is TRBJ2-3, the V gene TRBV27, with 9 nucleotides matching TRBD2. CDR1 is MNHEY, CDR2 SMNVEV, per germline (reference sequence). After removal of 5 bases from V and 6 bases from J, the junction contained 15 bases not matched to a gene. The CDR3 extends over 17 amino acids. As DNA, the CDR3 is TGTGCCAGCAGTCACCCCATAGCGGGAGATCCCCTGGATACGCAGTATTTT. This encodes CASSHPIAGDPLDTQYF.

V gene TRBV5-1 combines with J gene TRBJ2-4; D might be TRBD1 or TRBD2, each matching 5 bases. The CDR3 is 14 residues long. The V gene's germline CDR1 is SGHRS and CDR2 YFSETQ. Trimming left V 0 bases short and J 8 bases short, with 12 bases between. CDR3 protein: CASSLGQGADIQYF. For the CDR3, the DNA is TGCGCCAGCAGCTTGGGCCAGGGAGCTGACATTCAGTACTTC.

A few counts support this clonotype. The V call is TRBV4-1, the J call TRBJ2-7; D remains unclear. Germline loops: CDR1 MGHRA, CDR2 YSYEKL. CDR3 size: 16 residues. V lost 1 base and J lost 0, with 13 bases in between. The CDR3 region has the DNA TGCGCCAGCAGCCAAGTTCTTCAAAGGAGCTCCTACGAGCAGTACTTC. Encoded protein: CASSQVLQRSSYEQYF.